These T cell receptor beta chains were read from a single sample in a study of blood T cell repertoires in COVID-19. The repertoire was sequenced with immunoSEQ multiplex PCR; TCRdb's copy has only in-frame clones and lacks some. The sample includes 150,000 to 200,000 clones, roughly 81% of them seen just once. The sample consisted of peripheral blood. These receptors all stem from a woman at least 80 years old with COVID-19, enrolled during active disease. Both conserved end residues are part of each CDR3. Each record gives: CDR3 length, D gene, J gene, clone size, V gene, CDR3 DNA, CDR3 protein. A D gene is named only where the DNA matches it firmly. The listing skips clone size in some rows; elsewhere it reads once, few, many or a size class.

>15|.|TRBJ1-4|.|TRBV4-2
TGTGCCACCTCAGCGGGGGGGCCAGTTAATGAAAAACTGTTTTTT
CATSAGGPVNEKLFF
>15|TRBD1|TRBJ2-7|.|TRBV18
TGTGCCAGCTCACCGGCTGGCAGGGGGCACTACGAGCAGTACTTC
CASSPAGRGHYEQYF
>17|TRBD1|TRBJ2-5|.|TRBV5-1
TGCGCCAGCAGCTTGGCCCGAATTGGGACAGCTCAAGAGACCCAGTACTTC
CASSLARIGTAQETQYF
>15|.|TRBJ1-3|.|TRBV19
TGTGCCAGTAGTATAGGGACAGTCTCTGGAAACACCATATATTTT
CASSIGTVSGNTIYF
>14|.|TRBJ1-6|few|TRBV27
TGTGCCAGCAGCCCACAGGGTCGGAATTCACCCCTCCACTTT
CASSPQGRNSPLHF
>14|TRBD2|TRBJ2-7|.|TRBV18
TGTGCCAGCTCCAGCAACACCGGGGGGTACGAGCAGTACTTC
CASSSNTGGYEQYF
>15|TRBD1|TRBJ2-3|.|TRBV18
TGTGCCAGCTCACCACGACAGGGAGGCACAGATACGCAGTATTTT
CASSPRQGGTDTQYF
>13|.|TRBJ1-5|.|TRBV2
TGTGCCAGCAGGGAAGGACAAAATCAGCCCCAGCATTTT
CASREGQNQPQHF
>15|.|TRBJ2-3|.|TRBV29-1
TGCAGCGTTTCTGATCGGGGGTCCTACACAGATACGCAGTATTTT
CSVSDRGSYTDTQYF
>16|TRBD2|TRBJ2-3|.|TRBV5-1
TGCGCCAGCAGCTCTGCTAGCGGGGTATTAACAGATACGCAGTATTTT
CASSSASGVLTDTQYF
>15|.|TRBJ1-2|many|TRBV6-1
TGTGCCAGCAGTGAAATGTCAACAGGTTTGGGCGGCTACACCTTC
CASSEMSTGLGGYTF
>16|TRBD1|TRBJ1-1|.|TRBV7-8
TGTGCCAGCAGCTTTCAACCCGGACAGGGGAACACTGAAGCTTTCTTT
CASSFQPGQGNTEAFF
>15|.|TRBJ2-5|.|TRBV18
TGTGCCAGCTCACTACGGACAGCGCCTCAAGAGACCCAGTACTTC
CASSLRTAPQETQYF
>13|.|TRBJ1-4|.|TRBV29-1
TGCAGCGTCGGGACAACTGCGGCTGAAAAACTGTTTTTT
CSVGTTAAEKLFF
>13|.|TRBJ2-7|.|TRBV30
TGTGCCTGGAGTGCCCTCGACACGGGAGAGCAGTACTTC
CAWSALDTGEQYF
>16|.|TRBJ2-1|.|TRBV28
TGTGCCAGCAGTTTACTTGGGGGAGGCCCGGTGGATGAGCAGTTCTTC
CASSLLGGGPVDEQFF
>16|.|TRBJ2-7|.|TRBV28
TGTGCCAGCAGTTCCAGGGGCCGGGGAAAATCGTACGAGCAGTACTTC
CASSSRGRGKSYEQYF
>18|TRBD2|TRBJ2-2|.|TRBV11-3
TGTGCCAGCAGACCAAATAGCGGGGGGGCCCGTTATACCGGGGAGCTGTTTTTT
CASRPNSGGARYTGELFF
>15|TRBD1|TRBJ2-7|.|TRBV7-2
TGTGCCAGCAGCTTAGGGACAGGGTCTCGGTACGAGCAGTACTTC
CASSLGTGSRYEQYF
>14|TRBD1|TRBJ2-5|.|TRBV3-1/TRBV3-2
TGTGCCAGCAGGGTGGACAGGATCCAAGAGACCCAGTACTTC
CASRVDRIQETQYF